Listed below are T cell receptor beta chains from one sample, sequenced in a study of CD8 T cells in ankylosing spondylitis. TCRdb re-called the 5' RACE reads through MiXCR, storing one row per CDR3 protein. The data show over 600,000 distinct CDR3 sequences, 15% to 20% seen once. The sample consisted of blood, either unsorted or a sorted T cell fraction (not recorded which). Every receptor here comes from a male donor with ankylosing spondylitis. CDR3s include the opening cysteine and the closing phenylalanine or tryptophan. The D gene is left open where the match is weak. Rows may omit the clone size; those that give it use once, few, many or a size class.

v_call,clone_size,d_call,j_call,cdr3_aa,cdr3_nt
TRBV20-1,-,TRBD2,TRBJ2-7,CSANPSGSSYEQYF,TGCAGTGCTAACCCTAGCGGAAGCTCCTACGAGCAGTACTTC
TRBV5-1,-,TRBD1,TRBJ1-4,CASSYPTGAANEKLFF,TGCGCCAGCAGCTATCCCACAGGGGCGGCTAATGAAAAACTGTTTTTT
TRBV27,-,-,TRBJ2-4,CASSPALLLAKNIQYF,TGTGCCAGCAGTCCGGCCTTATTGCTAGCCAAAAACATTCAGTACTTC
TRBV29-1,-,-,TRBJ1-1,CSVVLLEHSEAFF,TGCAGCGTTGTTCTCCTAGAACATTCTGAAGCTTTCTTT
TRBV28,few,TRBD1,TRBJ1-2,CASSPMGQGSYGYTF,TGTGCCAGCAGCCCCATGGGACAGGGGAGCTATGGCTACACCTTC
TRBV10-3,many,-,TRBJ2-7,CAISVGGTNEQYF,TGTGCCATCAGTGTTGGGGGAACTAACGAGCAGTACTTC
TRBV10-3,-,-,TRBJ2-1,CAISESGDEQFF,TGTGCCATCAGTGAGTCCGGGGATGAGCAGTTCTTC
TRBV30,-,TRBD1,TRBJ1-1,CAWRGTGGRRNTEAFF,TGTGCCTGGCGTGGGACAGGGGGTCGTAGAAACACTGAAGCTTTCTTT
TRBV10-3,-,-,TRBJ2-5,CAISESIQETQYF,TGTGCCATCAGTGAGTCGATCCAAGAGACCCAGTACTTC
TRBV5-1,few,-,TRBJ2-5,CASSTSGGGETQYF,TGCGCCAGCAGCACCTCAGGGGGAGGAGAGACCCAGTACTTC
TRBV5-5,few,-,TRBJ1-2,CASSLSGQNNYGYTF,TGTGCCAGCAGCTTGTCGGGACAAAATAACTATGGCTACACCTTC
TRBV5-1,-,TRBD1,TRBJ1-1,CASSNGQGAFTEAFF,TGCGCCAGCAGCAACGGACAGGGGGCGTTTACTGAAGCTTTCTTT
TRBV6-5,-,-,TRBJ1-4,CASSSRIGEKLFF,TGTGCCAGCAGTTCCAGAATTGGTGAAAAACTGTTTTTT
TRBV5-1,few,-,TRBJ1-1,CASSEGQNTEAFF,TGCGCCAGCAGCGAGGGACAAAACACTGAAGCTTTCTTT
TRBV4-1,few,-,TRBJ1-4,CASSQTEKLFF,TGCGCCAGCAGCCAAACTGAAAAACTGTTTTTT
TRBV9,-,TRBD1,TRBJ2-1,CASSVGRGTGVFFLDGPNEQFF,TGTGCCAGCAGCGTAGGTCGTGGGACAGGGGTTTTCTTTTTGGATGGCCCCAATGAGCAGTTCTTC
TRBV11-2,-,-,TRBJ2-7,CASSLGSGEQYF,TGTGCCAGCAGCTTAGGGTCGGGCGAGCAGTACTTC
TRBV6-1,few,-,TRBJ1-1,CASSDGRTMNTEAFF,TGTGCCAGCAGTGACGGGCGAACCATGAACACTGAAGCTTTCTTT
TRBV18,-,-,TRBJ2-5,CASQPTTRQETQYF,TGTGCCAGCCAACCCACGACCCGGCAAGAGACCCAGTACTTC
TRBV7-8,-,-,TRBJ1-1,CASSLEPGPTEAFF,TGTGCCAGCAGCTTAGAGCCAGGCCCCACTGAAGCTTTCTTT
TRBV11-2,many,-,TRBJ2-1,CASSLGVVYNEQFF,TGTGCCAGCAGCTTAGGAGTAGTTTACAATGAGCAGTTCTTC
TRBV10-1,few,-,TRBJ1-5,CASPNPQHF,TGCGCCAGCCCGAACCCCCAGCATTTT
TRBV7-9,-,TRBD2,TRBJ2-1,CASSLAQAGDEQFF,TGTGCCAGCAGCTTAGCGCAGGCGGGGGATGAGCAGTTCTTC
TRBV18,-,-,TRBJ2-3,CASSPRAPSTSTDTQYF,TGTGCCAGCTCACCAAGGGCCCCGTCTACTAGCACAGATACGCAGTATTTT
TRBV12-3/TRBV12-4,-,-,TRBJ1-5,CASSWYGGQPQHF,TGTGCCAGCAGTTGGTACGGTGGTCAGCCCCAGCATTTT
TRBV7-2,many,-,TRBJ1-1,CASSLVTSNTEAFF,TGTGCCAGCAGCTTAGTAACGTCTAACACTGAAGCTTTCTTT
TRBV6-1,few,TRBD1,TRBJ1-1,CASATSGGLTEAFF,TGTGCCAGCGCCACCTCAGGGGGACTAACTGAAGCTTTCTTT
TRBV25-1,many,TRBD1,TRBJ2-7,CASRDREFSEQYF,TGTGCCAGCAGGGACAGGGAGTTCTCCGAGCAGTACTTC
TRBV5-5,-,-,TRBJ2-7,CASSYPLRGPIEQYF,TGTGCCAGCAGCTACCCCCTGCGCGGTCCCATCGAGCAGTACTTC
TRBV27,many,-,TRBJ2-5,CASSLGNQETQYF,TGCGCCAGCAGTCTTGGTAACCAAGAGACCCAGTACTTC
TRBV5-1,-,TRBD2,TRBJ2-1,CASSLRSGRMVNEQFF,TGCGCCAGCAGCTTGCGTAGCGGGAGAATGGTCAATGAGCAGTTCTTC